This T cell receptor (beta chain) is from a study of graft-versus-host responses after intestinal transplantation. The authors processed graft tissue to release intraepithelial and lamina propria lymphocytes. This CDR3 spans 11 amino acids. CDR1 and CDR2 (germline): GTSNPN, SVGIG (reference sequence). The V end was cut by 8 bases, the J end by 1 base, with 6 bases between. Sequencing used immunoSEQ multiplex PCR; TCRdb keeps in-frame clones, though not all of them. The profile shows roughly 15,000 clones, approximately 80% of them singletons. The starting material was ileum tissue, obtained about 26 days after intestinal transplant. The sequence was obtained from a human patient who received an intestinal transplant, so some T cells may come from the graft donor. The chain carries TRBV30 and TRBJ2-4; maybe TRBD1 (6 bases). CDR3 in DNA: TGTGCCCAGGGGGCCAAAAACATTCAGTACTTC. Translated, it gives CAQGAKNIQYF.